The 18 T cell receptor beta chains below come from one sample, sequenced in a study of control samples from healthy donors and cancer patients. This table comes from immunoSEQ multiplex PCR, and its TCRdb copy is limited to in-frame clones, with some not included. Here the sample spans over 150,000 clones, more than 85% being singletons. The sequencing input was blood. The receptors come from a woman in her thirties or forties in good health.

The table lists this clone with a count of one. The CDR3 sequence: CASREGLAGGYEQYF. The CDR3 DNA is TGCGCCAGCAGGGAGGGACTAGCGGGGGGTTACGAGCAGTACTTC. The V and J genes are TRBV5-1 and TRBJ2-7, with 15 positions matching TRBD2. The CDR3 covers 15 residues. Trimming took 5 bases from V and 4 from J; bases not matched to a gene: 4. CDR1 and CDR2 (germline): SGHRS, YFSETQ.

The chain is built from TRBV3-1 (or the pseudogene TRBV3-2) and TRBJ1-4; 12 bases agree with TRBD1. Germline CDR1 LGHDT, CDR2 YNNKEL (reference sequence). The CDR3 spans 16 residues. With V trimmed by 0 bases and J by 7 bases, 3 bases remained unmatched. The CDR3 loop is CASSQEGDRGPEKLFF. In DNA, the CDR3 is TGTGCCAGCAGCCAAGAAGGGGACAGGGGGCCTGAAAAACTGTTTTTT.

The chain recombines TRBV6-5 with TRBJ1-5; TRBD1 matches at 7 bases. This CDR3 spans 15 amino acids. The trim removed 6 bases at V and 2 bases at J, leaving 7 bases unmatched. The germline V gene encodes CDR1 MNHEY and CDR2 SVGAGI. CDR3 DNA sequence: TGTGCCAGCAGCCCAACAGGGGTTGGCAATCAGCCCCAGCATTTT. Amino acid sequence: CASSPTGVGNQPQHF.

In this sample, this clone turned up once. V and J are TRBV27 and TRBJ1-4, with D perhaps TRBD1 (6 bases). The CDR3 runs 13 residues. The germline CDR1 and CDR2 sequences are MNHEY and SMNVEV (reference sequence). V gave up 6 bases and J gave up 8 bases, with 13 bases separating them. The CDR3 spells CASRLGAGEKLFF. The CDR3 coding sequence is TGTGCCAGCAGATTGGGGGCAGGGGAAAAACTGTTTTTT.

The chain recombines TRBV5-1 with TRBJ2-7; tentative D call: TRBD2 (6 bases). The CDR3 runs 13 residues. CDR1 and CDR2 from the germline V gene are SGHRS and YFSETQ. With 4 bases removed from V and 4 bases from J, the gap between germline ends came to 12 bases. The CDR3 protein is CASSAGLTYEQYF. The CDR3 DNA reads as TGCGCCAGCAGCGCGGGACTGACTTACGAGCAGTACTTC.

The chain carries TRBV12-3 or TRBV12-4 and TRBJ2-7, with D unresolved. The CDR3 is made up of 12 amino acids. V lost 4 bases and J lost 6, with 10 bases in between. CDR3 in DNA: TGTGCCAGCAGTTCCCCCCCCGGCGAGCAGTACTTC. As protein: CASSSPPGEQYF.

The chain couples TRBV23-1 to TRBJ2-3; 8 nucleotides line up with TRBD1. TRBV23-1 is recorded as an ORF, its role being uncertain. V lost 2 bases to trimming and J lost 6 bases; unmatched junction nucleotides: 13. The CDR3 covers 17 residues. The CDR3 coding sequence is TGCGCCAGCAGTCAAATCCGCCGGGACAGGTATTTCGATACGCAGTATTTT. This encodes CASSQIRRDRYFDTQYF.

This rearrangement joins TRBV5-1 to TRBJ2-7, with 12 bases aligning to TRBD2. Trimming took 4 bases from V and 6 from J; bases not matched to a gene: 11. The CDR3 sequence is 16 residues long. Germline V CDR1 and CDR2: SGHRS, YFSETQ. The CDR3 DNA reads TGCGCCAGCAGCCCCAAGGACGGACTAGCGGGGAGCGAGCAGTACTTC. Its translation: CASSPKDGLAGSEQYF.

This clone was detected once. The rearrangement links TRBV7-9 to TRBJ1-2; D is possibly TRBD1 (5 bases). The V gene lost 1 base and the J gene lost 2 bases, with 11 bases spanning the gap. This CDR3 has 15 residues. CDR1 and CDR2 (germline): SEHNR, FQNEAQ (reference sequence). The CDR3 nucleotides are TGTGCCAGCAGCTTAGACCAGGGAAAAAACTATGGCTACACCTTC. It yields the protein CASSLDQGKNYGYTF.

CDR3 in amino acids: CASSPRDINTEAFF. CDR3 coding DNA: TGCGCCAGCAGTCCTCGGGACATTAACACTGAAGCTTTCTTT. The chain couples TRBV10-1 to TRBJ1-1, with D possibly TRBD1 on 6 matching bases. This CDR3 has 14 residues. Deletions cut 5 bases from V and 2 bases from J, with 12 bases between. Germline values: CDR1 WNHNN, CDR2 SYGVQD (reference sequence).

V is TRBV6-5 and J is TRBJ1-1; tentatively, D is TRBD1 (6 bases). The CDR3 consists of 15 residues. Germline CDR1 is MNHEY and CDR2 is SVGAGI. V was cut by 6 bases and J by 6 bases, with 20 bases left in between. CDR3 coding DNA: TGTGCCAGCAGCCTTACGACGGGGGCTCTCGCTGAAGCTTTCTTT. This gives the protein CASSLTTGALAEAFF.

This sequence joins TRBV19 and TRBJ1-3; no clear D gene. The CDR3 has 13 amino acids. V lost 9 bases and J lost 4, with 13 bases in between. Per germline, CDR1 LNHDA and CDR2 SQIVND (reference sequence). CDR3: CASSQALGNTIYF. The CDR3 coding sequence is TGTGCCAGCTCACAAGCGTTGGGAAACACCATATATTTT.

CDR3 protein: CASSSPTGGPVGTEAFF. The CDR3 nucleotides read TGTGCCAGCAGCTCACCGACAGGGGGCCCCGTAGGCACTGAAGCTTTCTTT. This sequence joins TRBV7-2 and TRBJ1-1; 10 bases match TRBD1. The V segment lost 4 bases and the J segment 4 bases; nucleotides outside the gene matches: 12. CDR3 length: 17 amino acids. Per germline, CDR1 SGHTA and CDR2 FQGNSA.

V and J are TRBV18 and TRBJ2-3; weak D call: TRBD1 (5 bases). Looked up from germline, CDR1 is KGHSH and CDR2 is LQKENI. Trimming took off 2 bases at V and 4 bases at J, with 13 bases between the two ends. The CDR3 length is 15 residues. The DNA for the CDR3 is TGTGCCAGCTCACCAGTAGAAGAACAGGCAGATACGCAGTATTTT. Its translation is CASSPVEEQADTQYF.

CDR3 amino acids: CASSLEGAGNIQYF. In nucleotides, the CDR3 is TGTGCCAGCAGCTTAGAGGGGGCAGGAAACATTCAGTACTTC. The chain has TRBV7-9 and TRBJ2-4, with TRBD1 identical over 7 bases. Per the germline V gene, CDR1 is SEHNR and CDR2 is FQNEAQ (reference sequence). The CDR3 is made up of 14 amino acids. The V segment lost 1 base and the J segment 6 bases; nucleotides outside the gene matches: 3.

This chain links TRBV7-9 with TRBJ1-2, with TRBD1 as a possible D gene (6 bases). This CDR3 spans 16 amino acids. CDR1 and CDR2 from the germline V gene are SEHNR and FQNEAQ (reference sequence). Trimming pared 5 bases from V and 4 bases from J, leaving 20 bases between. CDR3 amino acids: CASSHESGGPAYGYTF. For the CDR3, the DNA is TGTGCCAGCAGCCACGAATCGGGGGGCCCTGCCTATGGCTACACCTTC.

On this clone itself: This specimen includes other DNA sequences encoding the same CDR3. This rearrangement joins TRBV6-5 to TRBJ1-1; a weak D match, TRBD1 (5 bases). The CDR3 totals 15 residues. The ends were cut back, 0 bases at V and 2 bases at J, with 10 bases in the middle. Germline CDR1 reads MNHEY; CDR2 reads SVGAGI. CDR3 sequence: CASSYSIGGNTEAFF. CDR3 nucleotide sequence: TGTGCCAGCAGTTACTCGATCGGGGGAAACACTGAAGCTTTCTTT.

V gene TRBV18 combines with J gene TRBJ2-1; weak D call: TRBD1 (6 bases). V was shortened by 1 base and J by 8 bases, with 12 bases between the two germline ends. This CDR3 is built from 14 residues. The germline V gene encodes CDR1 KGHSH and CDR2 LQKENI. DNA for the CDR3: TGTGCCAGCTCACCACGGCAGGGGAGCTATGAGCAGTTCTTC. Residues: CASSPRQGSYEQFF.